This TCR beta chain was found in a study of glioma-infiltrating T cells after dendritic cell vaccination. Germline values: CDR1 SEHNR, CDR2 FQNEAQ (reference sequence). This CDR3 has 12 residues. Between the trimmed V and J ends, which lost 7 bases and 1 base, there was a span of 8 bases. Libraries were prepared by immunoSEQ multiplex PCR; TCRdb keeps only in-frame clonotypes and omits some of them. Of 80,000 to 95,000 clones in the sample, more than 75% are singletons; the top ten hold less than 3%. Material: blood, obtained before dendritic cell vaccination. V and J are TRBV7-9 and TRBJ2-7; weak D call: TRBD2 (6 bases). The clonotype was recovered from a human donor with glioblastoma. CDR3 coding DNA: TGTGCCAGCAAGGCGGGATCCTACGAGCAGTACTTC. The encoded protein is CASKAGSYEQYF.